This TCR beta chain derives from a study of metastatic and nonmetastatic thyroid tumors. Study overall: It was across blood and tumor or nodule tissue from malignant and benign thyroid patients that repertoires were compared.

All patients were untreated before thyroid surgery. Of note for this clone: Its antigen is currently unknown.

Study findings and constraints: Relative to benign nodules, malignant thyroid tumors were reportedly characterized by significantly elevated TCR beta diversity in blood and tumor.

CDR3 length: 13 amino acids. CDR1 is SGHRS and CDR2 is YFSETQ in the germline V gene. The V end was cut by 5 bases, the J end by 10 bases, with 13 bases between. Methods used by the authors: CDR3 differences across clinicopathological groups were used to build a distant-metastasis classifier for papillary thyroid cancer. With MiXCR, TCRdb called clones anew from the PCR reads. The V and J calls follow TCRdb's processing rather than the paper's. Of 35,000 to 45,000 clones detected, about 26% appear once; the ten largest clones hold roughly a tenth. The specimen sequenced was blood. The V and J genes are TRBV5-1 and TRBJ1-6; a possible D gene is TRBD1 (6 bases). The sequence was obtained from a male donor with papillary thyroid cancer or a benign thyroid nodule (not recorded which). Some clones in this sample may be carry-over from other donors' samples. The CDR3 bases are TGCGCCAGCAGTCAAAACAGGGAATCACCCCTCCACTTT. It translates to CASSQNRESPLHF.